The clone carrying this T cell receptor (beta chain) was counted only a few times. Its antigen remains unidentified. Regarding treatment: oral pan-JAK inhibitor, 5-10 mg twice daily. In each case, RNA was isolated and then reverse transcribed into cDNA as the sequencing template. TCRdb's copy holds only in-frame clones and misses some; the assay was immunoSEQ multiplex PCR. The repertoire consists of about 200,000 clones, with around two fifths occurring once and the leading ten covering 0.48%. This record belongs to a study of CD8+ T cells in alopecia areata. Findings and caveats of the study: Clonality in lesional scalp, especially alopecia totalis/universalis, exceeded that of normal scalp. Association of baseline CD8+ expansion with response is uncertain owing to one nonresponder.

The sample in question was CD4+ T cells sorted from blood, obtained at week 34, from a patient treated with tofacitinib. The receptor comes from a human donor with alopecia areata.

CDR3: CAWGRSRSEQFF. As DNA, the CDR3 is TGTGCCTGGGGACGCTCCAGAAGTGAGCAGTTCTTC. The chain recombines TRBV30 with TRBJ2-1; D not resolved. The CDR3 has 12 residues. The V end lost 5 bases, the J end lost 9 bases, and 14 bases lay between the germline ends. Per germline, CDR1 GTSNPN and CDR2 SVGIG (reference sequence).